This TCR beta chain was recorded in a study of OX40 agonist ivuxolimab in advanced cancers. Regarding the complete study: Ivuxolimab was a fully human IgG2 agonistic monoclonal antibody targeting the costimulatory receptor OX40 (CD134). Intravenous ivuxolimab was administered to patients every 2 weeks at six dose levels: 0.01, 0.1, 0.3, 1.5, 3 and 10 mg/kg. Of the roughly 51 patients in dose escalation, 19 had hepatocellular carcinoma, about 15 had melanoma, 9 had renal cell carcinoma and 9 had head and neck cancer. A male proportion of 70% to 90% and a mean age of approximately 61 years, ranging from about 23 to 90, were recorded for the dose-escalation cohort. Patients were allowed to have had prior anti-PD-1, anti-PD-L1 or anti-CTLA-4 therapy, and approximately 40% of the dose-escalation patients had previously received checkpoint inhibitors. Partial responses occurred in three dose-escalation patients, of whom one had hepatocellular carcinoma and two had cutaneous melanoma. The purpose of peripheral TCRbeta sequencing was to test whether ivuxolimab changed TCR sequence diversity and led to clonal T-cell expansion. The paper reports the monotherapy dose-escalation portion (N of about 56 patients) of the phase I ivuxolimab trial.

The paper's findings and limits, for the study overall: In the 0.1-3.0 mg/kg groups, partial responders had among the lowest normalized peripheral clonal expansion, particularly in CD8+ T cells. Which antigens the clonally expanded peripheral T cells were specific for was not determined. At doses of 0.1 to 3.0 mg/kg, clonal expansion of both CD4+ and CD8+ blood T cells was observed from baseline to week 6. On average, CD8+ T cells showed more expanded clones than CD4+ T cells after ivuxolimab. Low levels of normalized T-cell clonal expansion were also seen in some patients who did not respond.

For sequencing of the TCRbeta CDR3 region, genomic DNA was extracted from the sorted cells. The immunoSEQ Assay was used to sequence the TCRbeta CDR3 regions. Sourced from immuneACCESS, this table was stored by TCRdb with only in-frame sequences that have V and J called. A share of the clones is absent; for the studies checked, an unresolved V gene accounts for under half, and the remainder has no known explanation. This sample gives around 15,000 clones in total; roughly 79% of them show up just once. The leading ten clones occupy 9.5% to 15% of the sample. Details on this clone: This receptor's antigen is unknown. Base qualities are missing; no much larger clone stands one base away.

The trial excluded patients who had a history of autoimmune disease or were on systemic immunosuppression. Peripheral blood for TCR sequencing was collected from all dose cohorts at baseline, on cycle 4 day 1, and on cycle 7 day 1. The samples were taken from a phase I, first-in-human, multicenter, open-label dose-escalation trial of ivuxolimab. The trial enrolled adults with locally advanced or metastatic head and neck squamous cell, hepatocellular, melanoma or renal cell carcinoma. Before TCR sequencing, CD4+ T cells and CD8+ T cells from peripheral blood were sorted into separate populations. Trimming takes 7 bases from V and 6 bases from J, and the germline ends sit 13 bases apart. Taken from cysteine to phenylalanine, the CDR3 has 13 residues. The kept DNA is CDR3 alone, 39 bases in frame from the first base. Taken from the germline V gene, the CDR1 and CDR2 loops are SGHVS and FQNEAQ.

This sequence originates from an adult with an advanced solid tumor such as melanoma, head and neck, liver or kidney cancer. The sequenced sample was CD4+ or CD8+ T cells sorted from blood, obtained in a trial of the OX40 agonist ivuxolimab. The chain joins TRBV7-8 to TRBJ1-5; the D gene cannot be resolved reliably. The CDR3 protein sequence reads: CASTPPGGQPQHF. The DNA reads as follows: TGTGCCAGCACCCCCCCCGGCGGTCAGCCCCAGCATTTT.